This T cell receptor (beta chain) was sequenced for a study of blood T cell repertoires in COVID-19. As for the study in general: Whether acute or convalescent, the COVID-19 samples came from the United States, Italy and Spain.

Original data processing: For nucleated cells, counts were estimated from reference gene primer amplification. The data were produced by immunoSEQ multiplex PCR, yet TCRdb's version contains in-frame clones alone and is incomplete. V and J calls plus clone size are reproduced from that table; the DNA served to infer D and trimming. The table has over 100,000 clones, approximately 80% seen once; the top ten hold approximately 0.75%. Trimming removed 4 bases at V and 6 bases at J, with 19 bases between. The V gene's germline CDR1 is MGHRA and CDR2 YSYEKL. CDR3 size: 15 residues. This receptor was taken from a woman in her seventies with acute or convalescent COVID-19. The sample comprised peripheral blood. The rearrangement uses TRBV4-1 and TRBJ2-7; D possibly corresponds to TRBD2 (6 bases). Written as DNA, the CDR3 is TGCGCCAGCAGCCTAACCATATTAGCGGACTCCGAGCAGTACTTC. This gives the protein CASSLTILADSEQYF.